This T cell receptor (beta chain) was documented in a study of PD-L1 blockade in urothelial cancer. Study as a whole: Blood analyses occurred 3 weeks (second dose) and 6 weeks post treatment start. Median T cell yield from blood was around 140,000.

The sample's time point: peripheral blood 6 weeks after treatment start. Metastatic or locally advanced urothelial carcinoma was present in the patients. Between 1 and 8 samples, pretreatment and on-treatment, were given by each patient. The CDR3 runs to 15 residues. V lost 1 base to trimming and J lost 1 base, with 10 bases between them. In germline, CDR1 is SGHDN, CDR2 FVKESK. Measured with immunoSEQ multiplex PCR; TCRdb has only the in-frame clones, and not every one. The table records some 110,000 clones, around 89% of them present only once. V is TRBV14 and J is TRBJ2-5; a possible D gene is TRBD1 (6 bases). This clonotype originated in a man between 60 and 70 years old with urothelial cancer. The sample consisted of PBMCs, taken around atezolizumab (anti-PD-L1) treatment. CDR3 loop: CASSQVTGSQETQYF. The CDR3 coding sequence is TGTGCCAGCAGCCAAGTTACAGGGTCCCAAGAGACCCAGTACTTC.